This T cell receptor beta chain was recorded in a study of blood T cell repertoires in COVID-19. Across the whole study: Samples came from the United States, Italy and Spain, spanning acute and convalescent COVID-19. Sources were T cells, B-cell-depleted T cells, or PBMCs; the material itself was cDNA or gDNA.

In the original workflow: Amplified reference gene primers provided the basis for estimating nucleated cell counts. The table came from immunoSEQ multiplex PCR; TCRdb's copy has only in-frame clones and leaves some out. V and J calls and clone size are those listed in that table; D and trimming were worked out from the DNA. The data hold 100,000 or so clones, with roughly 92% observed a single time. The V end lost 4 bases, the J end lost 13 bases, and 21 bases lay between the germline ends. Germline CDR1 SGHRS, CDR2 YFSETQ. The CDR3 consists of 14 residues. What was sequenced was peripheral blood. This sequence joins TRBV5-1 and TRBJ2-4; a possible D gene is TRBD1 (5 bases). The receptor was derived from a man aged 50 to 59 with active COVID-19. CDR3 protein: CASSVNQGQGRQYF. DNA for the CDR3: TGCGCCAGCAGCGTTAATCAGGGTCAGGGTCGCCAGTACTTC.